Below are 8 T cell receptor beta chains sequenced from a single sample in a study of identical twins listed by TCRdb under 2016. The protocol used for the library was 5' RACE. The instrument given in TCRdb is Illumina HiSeq 2000. Starting from the raw public reads, TCRdb applied fastp trimming at Q25, assembled clones with MiXCR and retained in-frame beta chains. Rows are unified per CDR3 protein, each entry keeping the most common DNA and genes. The sample has 350,000 to 450,000 distinct CDR3 sequences on record, approximately 17% of them singletons. The top ten clones comprise 9% to 15% of the sample. The source material was naive T cells sorted from blood. The meaning of the sample's cell subset or site label: cells isolated with a human naive T-cell isolation kit. The source is a man aged 45-65 years in good health.

There are a few counts of this clonotype. V usage is TRBV27 and J usage is TRBJ2-7, with D perhaps TRBD2 (6 bases). CDR1 is MNHEY, CDR2 SMNVEV, per germline (reference sequence). The CDR3 has 16 residues. Trimming shortened V by 5 bases and J by 2 bases, and 19 bases separated the two germline ends. The DNA for the CDR3 is TGTGCCAGCAGTCCTGCCCTAGGAGGGCTAGCCTACGAGCAGTACTTC. It specifies CASSPALGGLAYEQYF.

This sequence joins TRBV7-9 and TRBJ1-2; no firm D call. The CDR3 contains 16 residues. Germline-derived CDR1 and CDR2 are SEHNR and FQNEAQ (reference sequence). V lost 3 bases, J lost 2 bases, and 16 bases lay in between. This chain's CDR3 is CASSLGFGVYNYGYTF. The CDR3 bases are TGTGCCAGCAGCTTGGGGTTTGGGGTATACAACTATGGCTACACCTTC.

This clonotype appeared many times. The chain employs TRBV7-2 and TRBJ2-1, with TRBD2 identical over 10 bases. CDR1 is SGHTA and CDR2 is FQGNSA in the germline V gene. The CDR3 runs 15 residues. V was clipped by 4 bases and J by 2 bases; unmatched bases: 2. CDR3 in amino acids: CASSSSGGAYNEQFF. The DNA of the CDR3 is TGTGCCAGCAGCTCCAGCGGGGGGGCCTACAATGAGCAGTTCTTC.

As to this clonotype: Relative to the germline gene, one junction end is altered; a read error may explain this. The chain is built from TRBV27 and TRBJ2-7, with no clear D. This CDR3 has 13 amino acids. Looked up from germline, CDR1 is MNHEY and CDR2 is SMNVEV (reference sequence). The CDR3 sequence: CASSLSRPYGQYF. The CDR3 nucleotides read TGTGCCAGCAGTTTATCTCGGCCCTACGGGCAGTACTTC.

At least ten counts were recorded for this clonotype. In DNA form, the CDR3 reads TGTGCCAGCAGTACTACATTATTAGGGCGCGAGCAGTACTTC. Translating it yields CASSTTLLGREQYF. V and J are TRBV27 and TRBJ2-7; D unclear. Trimming took 5 bases from V and 6 from J, leaving 17 bases between them. There are 14 residues in the CDR3. Germline CDR1 is MNHEY and CDR2 is SMNVEV (reference sequence).

The chain recombines TRBV20-1 with TRBJ2-1; D uncertain. Looked up from germline, CDR1 is DFQATT and CDR2 is SNEGSKA (reference sequence). The CDR3 runs to 16 residues. V was pared by 0 bases and J by 0 bases, with 12 bases between. The CDR3 sequence: CSARDRSGSSYNEQFF. The CDR3 nucleotides read TGCAGTGCTAGAGATCGTTCAGGAAGCTCCTACAATGAGCAGTTCTTC.

V is TRBV29-1 and J is TRBJ1-1, with D possibly being TRBD1 (5 bases). Trimming shortened V by 4 bases and J by 4 bases, and 16 bases separated the two germline ends. Per the germline V gene, CDR1 is SQVTM and CDR2 is ANQGSEA. This CDR3 is 14 amino acids long. The CDR3 loop is CSVAPDSLGTEAFF. CDR3 DNA: TGCAGCGTTGCCCCAGACAGCCTCGGCACTGAAGCTTTCTTT.

This clonotype showed up just a few times. The V call is TRBV20-1, the J call TRBJ2-5; TRBD2 matches 9 bases. The V and J ends lost 3 bases and 4 bases, in that order; junction bases with no gene match: 6. The germline V gene has CDR1 DFQATT and CDR2 SNEGSKA (reference sequence). The CDR3 is 14 residues long. The CDR3 is CSASSGRGAETQYF. In DNA form, the CDR3 reads TGCAGTGCTAGTAGCGGGAGAGGGGCAGAGACCCAGTACTTC.